The 26 T cell receptor beta chains reported below all come from one sample, sequenced in a study of OX40 agonist ivuxolimab in advanced cancers. Using immunoSEQ multiplex PCR, the repertoire was profiled, and TCRdb retains in-frame clones only, with some absent. The repertoire consists of tens of thousands of clones, with 86% occurring once and the leading ten covering around 0.6%. The starting material was CD4+ or CD8+ T cells sorted from blood, obtained in a trial of the OX40 agonist ivuxolimab. The receptor source for this set is an adult with an advanced solid tumor such as melanoma, head and neck, liver or kidney cancer.

The V call is TRBV19, the J call TRBJ2-4; no clear D. Germline values: CDR1 LNHDA, CDR2 SQIVND (reference sequence). This CDR3 contains 17 residues. Trimming took 0 bases from V and 0 from J, leaving 12 bases between them. CDR3: CASSIDGVRAAKNIQYF. CDR3 coding DNA: TGTGCCAGTAGTATAGATGGGGTACGGGCAGCCAAAAACATTCAGTACTTC.

The rearrangement joins TRBV28 to TRBJ1-1; D might be TRBD1 (6 bases). The V end was cut by 4 bases, the J end by 10 bases, with 16 bases between. Germline V lookup: CDR1 MDHEN, CDR2 SYDVKM. This CDR3 spans 13 amino acids. CDR3: CASSSLQGRAAFF. In nucleotides, the CDR3 is TGTGCCAGCAGTTCACTTCAGGGGAGGGCAGCTTTCTTT.

The V call is TRBV29-1, the J call TRBJ1-4; D is uncertain. The ends were cut back, 1 base at V and 3 bases at J, with 6 bases in the middle. CDR3 size: 13 residues. CDR1 and CDR2 from the germline V gene are SQVTM and ANQGSEA. CDR3 in amino acids: CSVEAGANEKLFF. CDR3 DNA sequence: TGCAGCGTTGAAGCGGGTGCTAATGAAAAACTGTTTTTT.

The chain carries TRBV5-1 and TRBJ2-5, with TRBD1 as a possible D gene (5 bases). CDR3 length: 13 residues. Germline V gives CDR1 SGHRS, CDR2 YFSETQ. Between the trimmed V and J ends, which lost 2 bases and 2 bases, there was a span of 7 bases. CDR3 nucleotide sequence: TGCGCCAGCAGCTTCTCAGGGCAAGAGACCCAGTACTTC. This encodes CASSFSGQETQYF.

The chain employs TRBV10-3 and TRBJ2-3; TRBD2 aligns across 8 bases. The germline V gene encodes CDR1 ENHRY and CDR2 SYGVKD. J gave up 4 bases and V 0 bases, and 12 bases lay outside the gene matches. The CDR3 covers 18 residues. CDR3 nucleotides: TGTGCCATCAGTGAGTCGTTGGGGAGCGGGAGTTGGGCAGATACGCAGTATTTT. Amino acids: CAISESLGSGSWADTQYF.

The V and J genes are TRBV6-1 and TRBJ1-2, with 7 nucleotides matching TRBD1. The germline V gene encodes CDR1 MNHNS and CDR2 SASEGT. The junction had 3 bases not matched to a gene; V was cut back by 7 bases and J by 4 bases. The CDR3 extends over 12 amino acids. CDR3: CASNRDSYGYTF. The CDR3, as DNA: TGTGCCAGCAACCGGGACAGCTATGGCTACACCTTC.

The chain recombines TRBV28 with TRBJ1-1; 8 bases are shared with TRBD1. Trimming took 8 bases from V and 3 from J; bases not matched to a gene: 8. From germline, CDR1 is MDHEN and CDR2 SYDVKM. The CDR3 extends over 14 amino acids. The DNA of the CDR3 is TGTGCCAGCCAAACTTACAGGGGGTACACTGAAGCTTTCTTT. It yields the protein CASQTYRGYTEAFF.

The gene calls are TRBV6-4 and TRBJ1-1, with D hard to call. Germline assignment: CDR1 MRHNA and CDR2 SNTAGT. V gave up 2 bases and J gave up 5 bases, with 12 bases separating them. The CDR3 is 14 amino acids. The CDR3 loop is CASSDTSWGTEAFF. The CDR3 region has the DNA TGTGCCAGCAGTGACACGTCCTGGGGTACTGAAGCTTTCTTT.

This clone has only one observation. This chain links TRBV28 with TRBJ1-2; D not certain. CDR3 length: 13 residues. Looked up from germline, CDR1 is MDHEN and CDR2 is SYDVKM. The V end was cut by 6 bases, the J end by 2 bases, with 10 bases between. The chain's CDR3 is CASRPSTNYGYTF. The CDR3 nucleotides are TGTGCCAGCAGGCCCTCAACGAACTATGGCTACACCTTC.

The chain links TRBV7-9 to TRBJ2-3; tentatively, D is TRBD2 (6 bases). The CDR3 contains 14 residues. Looked up from germline, CDR1 is SEHNR and CDR2 is FQNEAQ (reference sequence). Trimming left V 3 bases short and J 2 bases short, with 9 bases between. The CDR3: CASSLTSSTDTQYF. DNA of the CDR3: TGTGCCAGCAGCTTGACTAGTTCCACAGATACGCAGTATTTT.

The chain combines TRBV11-2 with TRBJ1-2, with 11 bases lining up with TRBD1. The CDR3 loop spans 14 amino acids. V dropped 4 bases and J dropped 4; count of bases not matched to a gene: 2. Germline V gene lookup returns CDR1 SGHAT and CDR2 FQNNGV. In nucleotides, the CDR3 is TGTGCCAGCAGCTCGGGACAGGGGGGCTATGGCTACACCTTC. Translation gives CASSSGQGGYGYTF.

The sample holds a few counts of this clone. The chain is built from TRBV6-5 and TRBJ1-1; unclear D gene. The CDR3 runs to 14 residues. CDR1 MNHEY and CDR2 SVGAGI come from the germline V gene. The V gene lost 8 bases and the J gene lost 1 base, with 14 bases spanning the gap. CDR3 nucleotide sequence: TGTGCCAGCGCCTTTTCGGGGTGGAACACTGAAGCTTTCTTT. Translating it yields CASAFSGWNTEAFF.

The chain is built from TRBV6-1 and TRBJ1-5, with no clear D. Trimming stripped 7 bases from V and 4 bases from J, with 11 bases between. Germline CDR1 and CDR2: MNHNS and SASEGT. The CDR3 length is 13 residues. CDR3 amino acids: CASIQGRNQPQHF. The CDR3 nucleotides read TGTGCCAGCATCCAAGGGAGGAATCAGCCCCAGCATTTT.

This chain's CDR3 is CASSVAPSGGGTEQFF. CDR3 nucleotide sequence: TGTGCCAGCAGCGTAGCCCCTAGCGGGGGGGGGACTGAGCAGTTCTTC. J is TRBJ2-1 and V is TRBV9; 12 bases fit TRBD2. Germline CDR1 and CDR2: SGDLS and YYNGEE. V shed 0 bases and J 9 bases; nucleotides not matched to a gene: 7. The CDR3 has 16 amino acids.

The rearrangement joins TRBV7-3 to TRBJ2-3, with 8 bases identical to TRBD2. The CDR3 totals 14 residues. The junction had 2 bases not matched to a gene; V was cut back by 3 bases and J by 3 bases. Germline lookup yields CDR1 SGHTA and CDR2 FQGTGA. CDR3 amino acids: CASSLTGGTDTQYF. The CDR3 coding sequence is TGTGCCAGCAGCTTGACGGGGGGGACAGATACGCAGTATTTT.

The chain combines TRBV7-2 with TRBJ2-5; the D gene is possibly TRBD2 (6 bases). The V and J ends lost 1 base and 1 base respectively, with 13 bases between them. Germline CDR1 and CDR2: SGHTA and FQGNSA. The CDR3 runs to 16 residues. The CDR3, as DNA: TGTGCCAGCAGCTTAGGGTGGAGCGGGCCCCAAGAGACCCAGTACTTC. It yields the protein CASSLGWSGPQETQYF.

The V gene is TRBV18, the J gene TRBJ1-1, with D perhaps matching TRBD1 (5 bases). The CDR3 sequence is 17 residues long. CDR1 and CDR2 from the germline V gene are KGHSH and LQKENI. Between the trimmed V and J ends, which lost 0 bases and 0 bases, there was a span of 14 bases. The CDR3 here is CASSPPGGWRLNTEAFF. CDR3 bases: TGTGCCAGCTCACCACCGGGGGGATGGAGACTGAACACTGAAGCTTTCTTT.

The gene calls are TRBV7-2 and TRBJ1-2, with TRBD1 matching 8 bases. The V segment lost 8 bases and the J segment 0 bases; nucleotides outside the gene matches: 2. The CDR3 extends over 13 amino acids. Germline-derived CDR1 and CDR2 are SGHTA and FQGNSA. CDR3 in DNA: TGTGCCAGCGAGGGACAGGCTAACTATGGCTACACCTTC. Its translation is CASEGQANYGYTF.

The chain carries TRBV7-8 and TRBJ2-1; possibly TRBD2 for D (6 bases). Trimming left V 5 bases short and J 8 bases short, with 13 bases between. This CDR3 is 13 amino acids long. Germline CDR1 SGHVS, CDR2 FQNEAQ. CDR3 amino acids: CASSPPREDEQFF. The CDR3 DNA follows: TGTGCCAGCAGCCCTCCGCGGGAAGATGAGCAGTTCTTC.

V usage is TRBV4-1 and J usage is TRBJ2-1; TRBD2 matches 10 bases. Trimming took 1 base from V and 8 from J; bases not matched to a gene: 8. The CDR3 has 16 amino acids. Germline V gene sequence: CDR1 MGHRA, CDR2 YSYEKL. CDR3 in DNA: TGCGCCAGCAGCCAAGTAGGAGCGGGAGGGCCGGATGAGCAGTTCTTC. Translation gives CASSQVGAGGPDEQFF.

This clone appeared many times. The chain employs TRBV25-1 and TRBJ1-5; perhaps TRBD1 as D (6 bases). V was trimmed by 0 bases and J by 6 bases, leaving 9 bases between them. The CDR3 is 14 amino acids. The germline CDR1 and CDR2 sequences are MGHDK and SYGVNS. The CDR3: CASSEYGGGQPQHF. Written as DNA, the CDR3 is TGTGCCAGCAGTGAATATGGGGGCGGTCAGCCCCAGCATTTT. Looking up the rest from reference TRBV25-1 and TRBJ1-5 gives the full variable domain: EADIYQTPRYLVIGTGKKITLECSQTMGHDKMYWYQQDPGMELHLIHYSYGVNSTEKGDLSSESTVSRIRTEHFPLTLESARPSHTSQYLCASSEYGGGQPQHFGDGTRLSIL.

This chain uses TRBV18 with TRBJ1-1; D uncertain. Trimming pared 0 bases from V and 8 bases from J, leaving 7 bases between. This CDR3 comprises 12 residues. From germline, CDR1 is KGHSH and CDR2 LQKENI. Here the CDR3 reads CASSPPASEAFF. The CDR3 coding sequence is TGTGCCAGCTCACCACCAGCGTCCGAAGCTTTCTTT.

The chain is built from TRBV28 and TRBJ1-5, with D perhaps TRBD1 (6 bases). CDR3 size: 14 residues. Germline CDR1 is MDHEN and CDR2 is SYDVKM. With 6 bases removed from V and 1 base from J, the gap between germline ends came to 10 bases. This CDR3 reads CASSWTESNQPQHF. In DNA, the CDR3 is TGTGCCAGCAGCTGGACAGAGAGCAATCAGCCCCAGCATTTT.

The chain joins TRBV6-1 to TRBJ2-7; 8 bases align to TRBD1. The trim removed 5 bases at V and 3 bases at J, leaving 6 bases unmatched. The CDR3 extends over 14 amino acids. CDR1 and CDR2 (germline): MNHNS, SASEGT. The DNA of the CDR3 is TGTGCCAGCAGTCCACGGACAGGGATCTACGAGCAGTACTTC. It codes for CASSPRTGIYEQYF.

This clone was seen a few times. The chain has TRBV5-4 and TRBJ1-2, with 7 bases lining up with TRBD1. J was trimmed by 8 bases and V by 1 base; bases with no gene match: 8. In germline, CDR1 is SGHNT, CDR2 YYREEE (reference sequence). This CDR3 comprises 14 residues. CDR3 protein: CASSLPDRFDGYTF. The DNA of the CDR3 is TGTGCCAGCAGCTTGCCGGACAGGTTTGACGGCTACACCTTC.

This chain links TRBV18 with TRBJ1-2, with D maybe TRBD1 (6 bases). Trimming took off 2 bases at V and 0 bases at J, with 10 bases between the two ends. CDR3 length: 15 amino acids. Per germline, CDR1 KGHSH and CDR2 LQKENI. The CDR3 here is CASSPGTQTNYGYTF. In DNA, the CDR3 is TGTGCCAGCTCACCAGGGACACAGACTAACTATGGCTACACCTTC.